Presented here are 22 T cell receptor beta chains from one specimen sequenced in a study of blood T cell repertoires in COVID-19. This table comes from immunoSEQ multiplex PCR, and its TCRdb copy is limited to in-frame clones, with some not included. Among 110,000 or so clones, roughly 76% were seen once, and the ten largest hold 7.5% to 10%. Sequencing was carried out using peripheral blood. These receptors were collected from a woman in her 70s with acute or convalescent COVID-19.

There are a few counts of this clone. V usage is TRBV5-1 and J usage is TRBJ1-1, with D unresolved. The germline gives CDR1 SGHRS, CDR2 YFSETQ. V lost 2 bases to trimming and J lost 6 bases, with 11 bases between them. CDR3 length: 13 amino acids. CDR3 residues: CASSFRAGAEAFF. The CDR3 region has the DNA TGCGCCAGCAGCTTTAGGGCGGGTGCTGAAGCTTTCTTT.

J is TRBJ2-7 and V is TRBV11-1; TRBD1 is a possible D gene (6 bases). V lost 5 bases to trimming and J lost 3 bases, with 14 bases between them. Germline loops: CDR1 SGHAT, CDR2 FQDESV (reference sequence). This CDR3 has 14 amino acids. CDR3 in DNA: TGTGCCAGCAGCCCCGACCCCAGGGGCTACGAGCAGTACTTC. It specifies CASSPDPRGYEQYF.

The gene calls are TRBV4-3 and TRBJ2-3, with TRBD2 matching over 9 bases. The CDR3 loop spans 16 amino acids. In germline, CDR1 is LGHNA, CDR2 YSLEER. The J segment lost 4 bases and the V segment lost 2 bases, leaving 7 bases of the junction unmatched. This CDR3 reads CASSQSSGGVADTQYF. As DNA, the CDR3 is TGCGCCAGCAGCCAAAGTAGCGGGGGAGTAGCAGATACGCAGTATTTT.

The chain carries TRBV19 and TRBJ2-2; a weak D match, TRBD1 (6 bases). Trimming removed 3 bases at V and 5 bases at J, with 10 bases between. The CDR3 length is 14 residues. CDR1 and CDR2 (germline): LNHDA, SQIVND (reference sequence). DNA of the CDR3: TGTGCCAGTAGTATCAGGGGTGGAACCGGGGAGCTGTTTTTT. It specifies CASSIRGGTGELFF. Variable domain in full (rest from reference TRBV19 and TRBJ2-2): DGGITQSPKYLFRKEGQNVTLSCEQNLNHDAMYWYRQDPGQGLRLIYYSQIVNDFQKGDIAEGYSVSREKKESFPLTVTSAQKNPTAFYLCASSIRGGTGELFFGEGSRLTVL.

J is TRBJ2-2 and V is TRBV3-1 (or the pseudogene TRBV3-2); 9 bases line up with TRBD2. Germline V gene lookup returns CDR1 LGHDT and CDR2 YNNKEL (reference sequence). The CDR3 runs 17 residues. V shed 2 bases, J shed 3 bases, and the junction held 7 bases outside the gene matches. The CDR3 coding sequence is TGTGCCAGCAGCCAAATTAGCGGGAGCGGGGACACCGGGGAGCTGTTTTTT. This gives the protein CASSQISGSGDTGELFF.

The chain recombines TRBV19 with TRBJ2-1; D possibly corresponds to TRBD2 (5 bases). V was cut by 3 bases and J by 0 bases, with 9 bases left in between. Germline values: CDR1 LNHDA, CDR2 SQIVND (reference sequence). The CDR3 runs to 15 residues. CDR3 in DNA: TGTGCCAGTAGTATCGGACTTTACTCCTACAATGAGCAGTTCTTC. Protein product: CASSIGLYSYNEQFF.

This clone was seen only once. This sequence joins TRBV5-1 and TRBJ1-4, with 12 bases aligning to TRBD1. Germline CDR1 reads SGHRS; CDR2 reads YFSETQ. The CDR3 is made up of 16 amino acids. Trimming cost V 4 bases and J 6 bases; bases outside gene matches: 7. CDR3 region: CASSTGTGGAYEKLFF. The CDR3 DNA sequence: TGCGCCAGCAGCACCGGGACAGGGGGCGCCTATGAAAAACTGTTTTTT.

Worth noting for this clone: In the same sample, other DNA sequences code for this CDR3. The J gene is TRBJ2-7, the V gene TRBV7-6; 9 positions match TRBD1. The CDR3 has 15 residues. With V trimmed by 3 bases and J by 3 bases, 6 bases remained unmatched. Germline CDR1 reads SGHVS; CDR2 reads FNYEAQ. The chain's CDR3 is CASSLLQGASYEQYF. The CDR3 DNA is TGTGCCAGCAGCTTGTTACAGGGGGCGAGCTACGAGCAGTACTTC.

The chain couples TRBV5-1 to TRBJ2-5, with 13 bases fitting TRBD2. The germline CDR1 and CDR2 sequences are SGHRS and YFSETQ. The CDR3 runs 16 residues. The V gene end was trimmed by 4 bases and the J gene end by 1 base; junction bases not matched to a gene: 4. This CDR3 is CASSPRLAGGQETQYF. The CDR3 nucleotides are TGCGCCAGCAGCCCTAGACTAGCGGGAGGCCAAGAGACCCAGTACTTC.

The chain combines TRBV2 with TRBJ1-5, with TRBD1 identical over 9 bases. V trimming: 6 bases; J trimming: 4 bases; junction bases outside the gene matches: 7. The germline V gene has CDR1 SNHLY and CDR2 FYNNEI. This CDR3 region has 15 residues. The CDR3 is CASSPVTGGNQPQHF. In DNA, the CDR3 is TGTGCCAGCAGCCCCGTGACAGGGGGGAATCAGCCCCAGCATTTT.

About this clone: This sample includes further DNA sequences coding for the same CDR3. Written as DNA, the CDR3 is TGCGCCAGCAGCCTCCCGCGAGACACCGGGGAGCTGTTTTTT. This translates into CASSLPRDTGELFF. The rearrangement links TRBV5-1 to TRBJ2-2; D is uncertain. CDR1 is SGHRS, CDR2 YFSETQ, per germline. Trimming took off 4 bases at V and 3 bases at J, with 10 bases between the two ends. This CDR3 is built from 14 residues.

The chain carries TRBV6-1 and TRBJ2-7; D not resolved. Looked up from germline, CDR1 is MNHNS and CDR2 is SASEGT. The CDR3 covers 15 residues. V lost 2 bases, J lost 4 bases, and 15 bases lay in between. The CDR3 loop is CASSETPIPRYEQYF. CDR3 nucleotides: TGTGCCAGCAGTGAAACCCCGATCCCCCGGTACGAGCAGTACTTC.

CDR3 coding DNA: TGTGCCAGCAGCTTAGGGGACTTCACAGATACGCAGTATTTT. This gives the protein CASSLGDFTDTQYF. This chain links TRBV13 with TRBJ2-3; TRBD2 is a possible D gene (5 bases). Germline-derived CDR1 and CDR2 are PRHDT and FYEKMQ (reference sequence). V was clipped by 0 bases and J by 2 bases, with 6 bases between them. This CDR3 spans 14 amino acids.

The rearrangement joins TRBV15 to TRBJ2-1; tentative D call: TRBD1 (5 bases). The V end lost 0 bases, the J end lost 5 bases, and 11 bases lay between the germline ends. The CDR3 has 15 amino acids. Germline CDR1 and CDR2: LNHNV and YYDKDF (reference sequence). The CDR3 DNA reads TGTGCCACCAGCAGAGACCCCCTAGGGGACAATGAGCAGTTCTTC. Translation: CATSRDPLGDNEQFF.

This clone was seen a handful of times. The chain links TRBV6-5 to TRBJ1-1; no reliable D call. Germline CDR1 MNHEY, CDR2 SVGAGI. The V gene lost 7 bases and the J gene lost 3 bases, with 12 bases spanning the gap. This CDR3 has 13 amino acids. The CDR3 DNA is TGTGCCAGCAAACACCTAGGAGACACTGAAGCTTTCTTT. Translation gives CASKHLGDTEAFF.

This chain uses TRBV11-3 with TRBJ2-7; maybe TRBD1 (6 bases). The ends were cut back, 5 bases at V and 2 bases at J, with 13 bases in the middle. CDR3 length equals 14 residues. Germline V gene data show CDR1 as SGHNT and CDR2 as YENEEA. CDR3 amino acids: CASSPGTYPYEQYF. As DNA, the CDR3 is TGTGCCAGCAGCCCCGGGACATACCCCTACGAGCAGTACTTC.

The chain uses TRBV21-1 and TRBJ2-4; the DNA was not compared with TRBD2, the D call given in the table. TRBV21-1 is shown as a pseudogene. This CDR3 has 20 amino acids. CDR3 region: CASSNHLQRGLSGTKNIQYF. CDR3 bases: TGTGCCAGCAGCAACCATTTACAGCGGGGCCTGTCAGGAACCAAAAACATTCAGTACTTC.

The rearrangement links TRBV6-6 to TRBJ2-7, with a weak D call TRBD2 (5 bases). The CDR3 contains 12 residues. Germline CDR1 is MNHNY and CDR2 is SVGAGI (reference sequence). With 2 bases removed from V and 3 bases from J, the gap between germline ends came to 5 bases. The CDR3: CASSYDYYEQYF. For the CDR3, the DNA is TGTGCCAGCAGTTACGACTACTACGAGCAGTACTTC.

The chain combines TRBV5-1 with TRBJ2-3, with TRBD1 matching 10 bases. The CDR3 sequence is 17 residues long. CDR1 is SGHRS, CDR2 YFSETQ, per germline. Unmatched junction bases numbered 8, after V lost 4 bases and J lost 0 bases. CDR3 region: CASSAGTGVPSTDTQYF. The CDR3 DNA follows: TGCGCCAGCAGCGCCGGGACAGGGGTCCCTAGCACAGATACGCAGTATTTT.

This sequence joins TRBV4-1 and TRBJ2-5; the match to TRBD2 covers 13 bases. The CDR3 has 16 amino acids. The V gene end was trimmed by 3 bases and the J gene end by 5 bases; junction bases not matched to a gene: 6. The V gene's germline CDR1 is MGHRA and CDR2 YSYEKL. The CDR3 here is CASSHGLAGVGETQYF. CDR3 sequence (DNA): TGCGCCAGCAGCCACGGACTAGCGGGAGTCGGGGAGACCCAGTACTTC.

The genes are TRBV27 and TRBJ1-2; 8 bases are a match to TRBD1. Germline V gene data show CDR1 as MNHEY and CDR2 as SMNVEV (reference sequence). CDR3 size: 14 residues. V shed 6 bases and J 10 bases; nucleotides not matched to a gene: 13. Here the CDR3 reads CASRPGAGGIFYTF. Written as DNA, the CDR3 is TGTGCCAGCAGACCTGGGGCAGGGGGCATTTTCTACACCTTC.

The chain carries TRBV6-2 or TRBV6-3 and TRBJ2-7; TRBD1 matches 9 bases. V was pared by 4 bases and J by 0 bases, with 4 bases of the junction left unmatched. CDR3 length equals 15 residues. Germline CDR1 and CDR2: MNHEY and SVGEGT. The CDR3 DNA sequence: TGTGCCAGCAGTTCCAGACAGGGGGGCTCCTACGAGCAGTACTTC. It specifies CASSSRQGGSYEQYF.